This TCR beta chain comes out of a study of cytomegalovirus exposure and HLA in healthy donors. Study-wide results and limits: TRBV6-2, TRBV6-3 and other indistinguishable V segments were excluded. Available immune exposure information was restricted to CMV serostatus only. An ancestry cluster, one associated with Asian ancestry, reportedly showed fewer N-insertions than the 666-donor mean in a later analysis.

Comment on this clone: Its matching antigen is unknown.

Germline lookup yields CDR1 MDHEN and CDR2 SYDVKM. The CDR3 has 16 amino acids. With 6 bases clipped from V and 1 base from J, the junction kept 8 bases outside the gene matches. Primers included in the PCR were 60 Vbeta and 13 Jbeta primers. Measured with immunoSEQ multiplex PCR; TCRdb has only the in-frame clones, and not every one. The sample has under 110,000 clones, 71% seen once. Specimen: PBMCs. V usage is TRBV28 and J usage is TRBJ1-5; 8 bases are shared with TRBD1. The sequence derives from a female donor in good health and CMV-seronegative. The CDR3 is CASSTPQGASNQPQHF. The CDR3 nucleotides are TGTGCCAGCAGCACTCCTCAGGGGGCGAGCAATCAGCCCCAGCATTTT.